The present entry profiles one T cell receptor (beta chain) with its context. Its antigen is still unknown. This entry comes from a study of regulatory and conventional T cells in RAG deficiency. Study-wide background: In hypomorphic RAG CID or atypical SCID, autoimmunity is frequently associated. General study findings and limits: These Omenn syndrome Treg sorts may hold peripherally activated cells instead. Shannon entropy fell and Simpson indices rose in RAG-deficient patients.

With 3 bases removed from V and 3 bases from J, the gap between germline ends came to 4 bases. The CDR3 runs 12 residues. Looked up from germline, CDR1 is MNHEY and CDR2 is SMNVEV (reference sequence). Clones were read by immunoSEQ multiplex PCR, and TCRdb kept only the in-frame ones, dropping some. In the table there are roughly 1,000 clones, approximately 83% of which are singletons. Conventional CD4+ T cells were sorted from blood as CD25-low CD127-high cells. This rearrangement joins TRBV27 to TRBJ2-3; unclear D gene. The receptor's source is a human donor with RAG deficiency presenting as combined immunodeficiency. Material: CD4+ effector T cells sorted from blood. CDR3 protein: CASSFRTDTQYF. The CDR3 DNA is TGTGCCAGCAGTTTCAGAACAGATACGCAGTATTTT.